This TCR beta chain appears in the sequencing data of a study of CD4+ T cells in melanoma. Study results and limitations: CD8+ T cell, macrophage and B cell function reportedly correlated with neoantigen-specific CD4+ T cells.

In regard to this clone: Its antigen is not known.

The CDR3 has 15 amino acids. Looked up from germline, CDR1 is MDHEN and CDR2 is SYDVKM. V lost 6 bases and J lost 6; bases outside the gene matches: 11. Data came from immunoSEQ multiplex PCR; TCRdb stores just in-frame clones and leaves some out. The sample includes about 110,000 clones, roughly 90% of them seen just once. This sequence was found in a human donor with melanoma. Sequenced input: peripheral blood. The chain combines TRBV28 with TRBJ2-3; 8 bases line up with TRBD2. This CDR3 is CASRGSGGPADTQYF. The CDR3 region has the DNA TGTGCCAGCAGGGGCTCGGGAGGGCCCGCGGATACGCAGTATTTT.